Below, 17 T cell receptor beta chains from the same sample are listed, as sequenced in a study of regulatory T cells in long-lasting Graves disease. Sequencing libraries for TCR beta were prepared with iRepertoire HTBI primers and Arm-PCR of CDR3 regions. TCRdb called the multiplex PCR reads again in MiXCR, with one record for every CDR3 protein. This repertoire shows hundreds of thousands of distinct CDR3 sequences, 15% to 20% found once; its top ten account for roughly a tenth. Time point of the sample: newly diagnosed GD, antithyroid drugs for less than 3 months. PBMC RNA served as the TCR library source. A further study also used this sample, focusing on T cells in Graves' hyperthyroidism and ophthalmopathy.

The material was peripheral blood mononuclear cells (PBMCs), obtained at new diagnosis, from a patient treated with antithyroid drugs. These receptors all stem from a woman in her twenties or thirties with Graves disease.

This clonotype showed up many times. The chain joins TRBV3-1 to TRBJ2-2; D call uncertain. Trimming removed 3 bases from V and 5 bases from J, with 10 bases in between. CDR1 and CDR2 from the germline V gene are LGHDT and YNNKEL (reference sequence). The CDR3 consists of 14 residues. This chain's CDR3 is CASSHPPQTGELFF. CDR3 DNA: TGTGCCAGCAGCCACCCGCCCCAGACCGGGGAGCTGTTTTTT.

The table lists this clonotype with a few counts. V gene TRBV15 combines with J gene TRBJ1-2; 7 nucleotides line up with TRBD1. The CDR3 is 15 amino acids. Germline V gives CDR1 LNHNV, CDR2 YYDKDF (reference sequence). Unmatched junction bases numbered 6, after V lost 3 bases and J lost 2 bases. The CDR3 DNA sequence: TGTGCCACCAGCAGGATTCCACAGGGGAACTATGGCTACACCTTC. Its translation is CATSRIPQGNYGYTF.

The table lists this clonotype with many counts. The J gene is TRBJ2-2, the V gene TRBV10-1, with D perhaps TRBD2 (5 bases). Germline V lookup: CDR1 WNHNN, CDR2 SYGVQD (reference sequence). The CDR3 is 14 amino acids. V dropped 0 bases and J dropped 6 bases, with 8 bases sitting between them. CDR3 DNA sequence: TGCGCCAGCAGTGAGTCGAGGGAAGCCGGGGAGCTGTTTTTT. Protein: CASSESREAGELFF.

J is TRBJ2-1 and V is TRBV2; D is perhaps TRBD1 or TRBD2 (6 bases each). The CDR3 totals 14 residues. The V gene lost 3 bases and the J gene lost 3 bases, with 9 bases spanning the gap. The germline V gene encodes CDR1 SNHLY and CDR2 FYNNEI. The CDR3 sequence is CASSDRGLYNEQFF. The CDR3 DNA follows: TGTGCCAGCAGTGACCGGGGGCTCTACAATGAGCAGTTCTTC. Using reference TRBV2 and TRBJ2-1 for the parts outside the CDR3, the full variable domain is EPEVTQTPSHQVTQMGQEVILRCVPISNHLYFYWYRQILGQKVEFLVSFYNNEISEKSEIFDDQFSVERPDGSNFTLKIRSTKLEDSAMYFCASSDRGLYNEQFFGPGTRLTVL.

This clonotype was seen once. A read error may explain this, as a much larger clone is one base away. This is likely a read error, given that the CDR3 carries no conserved phenylalanine or tryptophan at its end. For the CDR3, the DNA is TGTGCCAGCAGACCCCGGGGCCGGAGCTCCTACAATGAGCAGTTCCTC. This translates into CASRPRGRSSYNEQFL. V usage is TRBV28 and J usage is TRBJ2-1; D tentatively reads TRBD1 or TRBD2 (5 bases each). V was pared by 6 bases and J by 0 bases, with 15 bases between. This CDR3 has 16 amino acids. Germline assignment: CDR1 MDHEN and CDR2 SYDVKM.

The CDR3 spells CASKKDPGSAGELFF. The CDR3 nucleotides read TGTGCCAGCAAAAAGGATCCAGGGTCTGCCGGGGAGCTGTTTTTT. This chain uses TRBV6-1 with TRBJ2-2; D possibly corresponds to TRBD1 (5 bases). The CDR3 has 15 amino acids. Germline assignment: CDR1 MNHNS and CDR2 SASEGT. The V and J ends lost 7 bases and 6 bases respectively, with 18 bases between them.

This clonotype has ten or more counts. The rearrangement joins TRBV7-8 to TRBJ2-5; 8 bases line up with TRBD2. The CDR3 totals 15 residues. The J segment lost 5 bases and the V segment lost 1 base, leaving 6 bases of the junction unmatched. CDR1 is SGHVS and CDR2 is FQNEAQ in the germline V gene. CDR3 coding DNA: TGTGCCAGCAGCTTAGGTTCTCTAGCGGGCGAGACCCAGTACTTC. Encoded protein: CASSLGSLAGETQYF.

This clonotype has a count of ten or more. V gene TRBV20-1 combines with J gene TRBJ2-7; TRBD2 aligns across 13 bases. The junction had 18 bases not matched to a gene; V was cut back by 1 base and J by 6 bases. The length of the CDR3 is 19 residues. The germline gives CDR1 DFQATT, CDR2 SNEGSKA (reference sequence). The CDR3 sequence: CSARGGLAGATGREGEQYF. As DNA, the CDR3 is TGCAGTGCTAGAGGCGGACTAGCGGGAGCTACCGGAAGGGAGGGCGAGCAGTACTTC.

There are many counts of this clonotype. V is TRBV9 and J is TRBJ1-1; 9 bases match TRBD1. With V trimmed by 3 bases and J by 3 bases, 9 bases remained unmatched. The CDR3 extends over 16 amino acids. From germline, CDR1 is SGDLS and CDR2 YYNGEE. The CDR3 is CASSGRFRDRDTEAFF. CDR3 bases: TGTGCCAGCAGCGGGCGATTCCGGGACAGGGACACTGAAGCTTTCTTT.

This clonotype occurred many times. V is TRBV28 and J is TRBJ2-1; D is tentatively TRBD1 or TRBD2 (5 bases each). This CDR3 comprises 12 residues. The V end was cut by 5 bases, the J end by 15 bases, with 17 bases between. Germline CDR1 and CDR2: MDHEN and SYDVKM. The CDR3 nucleotides read TGTGCCAGCAGTGATTTATGGGGTGGGACGTTCTTC. This translates into CASSDLWGGTFF.

A few counts support this clonotype. The chain links TRBV24-1 to TRBJ2-1; TRBD1 matches 7 bases. This CDR3 has 14 amino acids. Trimming removed 4 bases from V and 8 bases from J; junction bases left unmatched: 7. Germline V gene lookup returns CDR1 KGHDR and CDR2 SFDVKD. The CDR3: CATSEHTGADEQFF. CDR3 sequence (DNA): TGTGCCACCAGTGAGCATACAGGGGCTGATGAGCAGTTCTTC.

This chain joins TRBV6-1 and TRBJ2-2; 7 bases are a match to TRBD1. The CDR3 consists of 13 residues. V lost 6 bases and J lost 3; bases outside the gene matches: 1. CDR1 and CDR2 (germline): MNHNS, SASEGT. The CDR3 sequence is CASRDRHTGELFF. Here the CDR3 DNA reads TGTGCCAGCAGGGACAGGCACACCGGGGAGCTGTTTTTT.

The V gene is TRBV2, the J gene TRBJ2-7, with D perhaps assigned TRBD1 or TRBD2 (5 bases each). Germline V gene sequence: CDR1 SNHLY, CDR2 FYNNEI. The CDR3 has 12 amino acids. V lost 7 bases and J 2 bases, leaving 9 bases between the germline ends. The CDR3 DNA reads as TGTGCCAGCACAGGGACGGCCTACGAGCAGTACTTC. The encoded protein is CASTGTAYEQYF.

This clonotype was seen ten or more times. This chain uses TRBV20-1 with TRBJ2-3; 10 bases align to TRBD2. CDR3 length equals 15 residues. Trimming removed 5 bases from V and 8 bases from J; junction bases left unmatched: 13. Germline CDR1 reads DFQATT; CDR2 reads SNEGSKA (reference sequence). CDR3 amino acids: CSAPSEREGRGTQYF. In DNA form, the CDR3 reads TGCAGTGCTCCTTCCGAGCGGGAGGGCCGGGGTACGCAGTATTTT.

The sample holds many counts of this clonotype. The V gene is TRBV5-8, the J gene TRBJ2-1; TRBD2 might be the D (5 bases). V lost 2 bases to trimming and J lost 2 bases, with 11 bases between them. The germline gives CDR1 SGHTS, CDR2 YDEGEE. This CDR3 spans 15 amino acids. The CDR3 sequence is CASSLNGITYNEQFF. Written as DNA, the CDR3 is TGTGCCAGCAGCTTAAACGGGATTACCTACAATGAGCAGTTCTTC.

This chain connects TRBV7-9 to TRBJ2-5, with D maybe TRBD2 (6 bases). The germline V gene has CDR1 SEHNR and CDR2 FQNEAQ (reference sequence). The ends were cut back, 1 base at V and 4 bases at J, with 13 bases in the middle. The CDR3 covers 15 residues. Written as DNA, the CDR3 is TGTGCCAGCAGCTTAGACGGGAGTGCGATAGAGACCCAGTACTTC. It specifies CASSLDGSAIETQYF.

This clonotype was seen at least ten times. This sequence joins TRBV11-2 and TRBJ1-6, with TRBD1 identical over 8 bases. CDR3 size: 16 residues. V lost 3 bases and J lost 6; bases outside the gene matches: 7. Germline V gene data show CDR1 as SGHAT and CDR2 as FQNNGV. The CDR3 sequence is CASSFPGGQGNSPLHF. The CDR3 nucleotides read TGTGCCAGCAGCTTCCCCGGTGGACAGGGTAATTCACCCCTCCACTTT.